This TCR beta chain was profiled in a study of cytomegalovirus exposure and HLA in healthy donors. Donors in the study were healthy people who gave bone marrow. Trimming took off 6 bases at V and 6 bases at J, with 17 bases between the two ends. CDR1 is MDHEN, CDR2 SYDVKM, per germline. The CDR3 consists of 14 residues. This clone was observed a handful of times. The antigen is undetermined. Points from the study as a whole: In a later analysis, a missense DCLRE1C variant was linked to TCR beta V- and J-gene trimming. When a later analysis compared HLA-associated TCR beta chains with equally common others, the HLA-associated chains turned out to be more clonally expanded and to have lower generation probabilities.

The study ran its PCR with 60 Vbeta and 13 Jbeta primers. Generated by immunoSEQ multiplex PCR, the TCRdb table keeps only in-frame clones and is missing some. Of 130,000 or so clones in the sample, 75% to 90% are singletons; the top ten hold around 2%. Sample: PBMCs. V and J are TRBV28 and TRBJ1-2; no reliable D call. The sequence was collected from a man under 40 in good health and CMV-seronegative. CDR3 DNA: TGTGCCAGCAGCCCTTGGGCGGGGAGGAATGGCTACACCTTC. Its protein is CASSPWAGRNGYTF.